The TCR beta chain described here comes from a study of T cells after somatic rescue of genetic block. The data were produced by immunoSEQ multiplex PCR, yet TCRdb's version contains in-frame clones alone and is incomplete. The sample yields 110,000 or so clones, 90% to 95% seen once. Deletions cut 2 bases from V and 1 base from J, with 8 bases between. This CDR3 is 14 amino acids long. Looked up from germline, CDR1 is SGHTA and CDR2 is FQGTGA. This TCR derives from a woman aged 18-29 years. Sequencing was performed on peripheral blood mononuclear cells (PBMCs). The rearrangement uses TRBV7-3 and TRBJ1-1; D gene unclear. The CDR3 region is CASSLRAGNTEAFF. In DNA, the CDR3 is TGTGCCAGCAGCTTACGGGCGGGGAACACTGAAGCTTTCTTT.